This T cell receptor (beta chain) was sequenced in a study of Ad26.COV2.S vaccination and SARS-CoV-2 variants. In the study overall: Into the muscle, Ad26.COV2.S was dosed once or twice, 56 days apart. Study conclusions and caveats: Spike-specific TCR breadth was greater after Ad26.COV2.S than placebo. Substantial breadth was reportedly displayed by spike-specific CD8+ and CD4+ T cell responses after vaccination.

Treatment here: some 20 received Ad26.COV2.S at low or high dose, single or two shots; roughly five received placebo; per-sample allocation not given. The samples were gathered on day 63 after the first injection of vaccine or placebo. Worth noting for this clone: No antigen is known for it.

The method was immunoSEQ multiplex PCR; TCRdb's version includes in-frame clones alone and lacks a portion of them. The data contain around 500,000 clones, roughly 87% of them singletons. CDR1 is SGDLS and CDR2 is YYNGEE in the germline V gene. Trimming stripped 0 bases from V and 3 bases from J, with 3 bases between. This CDR3 is 13 amino acids long. The clonotype comes from a person between 18 and 59 years old who received the Ad26.COV2.S COVID-19 vaccine or a placebo. This chain joins TRBV9 and TRBJ2-2; D is unclear. This sample comprised peripheral blood, obtained in a trial of Ad26.COV2.S vaccine versus placebo. The CDR3 spells CASSVVDTGELFF. CDR3 bases: TGTGCCAGCAGCGTAGTGGACACCGGGGAGCTGTTTTTT.